The rows below give T cell receptor beta chains drawn from one sample of a study of patients and donors after allogeneic stem cell transplantation. Via MiXCR, TCRdb re-called the RT-PCR reads, giving one row per CDR3 protein. The data contain fewer than 500,000 distinct CDR3 sequences, more than 15% of them seen just once; the ten biggest clones take up over 6%. Material: blood, either unsorted or a sorted T cell fraction (not recorded which). These receptor sequences come from a human donor who was either an allogeneic HSCT recipient or a stem cell or donor lymphocyte infusion donor (not recorded which). It is not recorded whose cells these are; they may come from a transplant donor. The CDR3 runs from the conserved cysteine through the conserved F or W. The order of the fields is J gene, D gene, V gene, clone size, CDR3 protein, CDR3 DNA. D genes are given only for firm matches. The size field is filled for only some rows; it gives once, few, many or a size class.

TRBJ1-3 | TRBD1 | TRBV5-1 | . | CASSSGQGDGNTIYF | TGCGCCAGCAGCTCGGGACAGGGAGACGGAAACACCATATATTTT
TRBJ2-3 | . | TRBV7-6 | . | CASSSNAPLRDTDTQYF | TGTGCCAGCAGCTCTAATGCCCCGTTGCGGGACACAGATACGCAGTATTTT
TRBJ1-1 | . | TRBV5-1 | . | CASSLGQPSHTEAFF | TGCGCCAGCAGCTTGGGACAGCCTAGTCACACTGAAGCTTTCTTT
TRBJ2-1 | TRBD1 | TRBV7-2 | . | CASSTGQPGFDEQFF | TGTGCCAGCAGCACGGGACAGCCGGGCTTCGATGAGCAGTTCTTC
TRBJ1-1 | . | TRBV7-2 | . | CASRPRKGLNTEAFF | TGTGCCAGCAGGCCCCGAAAGGGATTGAACACTGAAGCTTTCTTT
TRBJ1-1 | . | TRBV20-1 | . | CSASGLTTRYTEAFF | TGCAGTGCTAGTGGACTCACTACAAGGTACACTGAAGCTTTCTTT
TRBJ2-7 | TRBD1 | TRBV10-3 | . | CAISGRDRGLYEQYF | TGTGCCATCAGTGGGAGGGACAGGGGGCTCTACGAGCAGTACTTC
TRBJ2-7 | . | TRBV25-1 | . | CATKGASTYEQYF | TGTGCCACCAAAGGGGCCAGTACCTACGAGCAGTACTTC
TRBJ2-7 | TRBD1 | TRBV20-1 | . | CSVGGLEQYF | TGCTCCGTAGGGGGCCTCGAGCAGTACTTC
TRBJ2-5 | . | TRBV4-2 | few | CASSQERRQETQYF | TGTGCCAGCAGCCAAGAACGAAGGCAAGAGACCCAGTACTTC
TRBJ2-5 | . | TRBV7-9 | many | CASSSLRETQYF | TGTGCCAGCAGCTCGCTCCGAGAGACCCAGTACTTC
TRBJ2-1 | . | TRBV20-1 | once | CSARDAGQTYNEQFF | TGCAGTGCTAGAGATGCGGGACAAACCTACAATGAGCAGTTCTTC
TRBJ2-3 | . | TRBV28 | . | CASSLRTSTTDTQYF | TGTGCCAGCAGCTTACGGACAAGTACGACAGATACGCAGTATTTT
TRBJ2-3 | . | TRBV4-2 | medium-sized | CASSQASGGTDTQYF | TGTGCCAGCAGCCAAGCGTCCGGAGGCACAGATACGCAGTATTTT
TRBJ1-2 | . | TRBV7-2 | . | CASSHRQPHYGYTF | TGTGCCAGCAGCCACCGACAGCCCCACTATGGCTACACCTTC
TRBJ2-1 | . | TRBV4-2 | few | CASARLGKGNEQFF | TGTGCCAGCGCTCGGTTGGGGAAGGGAAATGAGCAGTTCTTC
TRBJ2-5 | . | TRBV12-3/TRBV12-4 | few | CAREQPGHTLETQYF | TGTGCCAGGGAGCAACCGGGACATACTTTGGAGACCCAGTACTTC
TRBJ1-5 | . | TRBV4-2 | few | CASSPQLFSNQPQHF | TGTGCCAGCAGCCCTCAGCTATTCAGCAATCAGCCCCAGCATTTT
TRBJ2-1 | TRBD2 | TRBV5-1 | many | CASRFLAGGGNEQFF | TGCGCCAGCAGATTCCTAGCGGGAGGGGGCAATGAGCAGTTCTTC
TRBJ1-2 | . | TRBV6-1 | . | CASSVGRGRGYTF | TGTGCCAGCAGCGTCGGCAGGGGAAGAGGCTACACCTTC
TRBJ2-2 | TRBD2 | TRBV5-5 | few | CASSASGGSGELFF | TGTGCCAGCAGTGCTAGCGGGGGTAGCGGGGAGCTGTTTTTT
TRBJ2-5 | . | TRBV5-1 | few | CASSLVSRVTGETQYF | TGCGCCAGCAGCTTGGTCTCCCGGGTAACCGGGGAGACCCAGTACTTC
TRBJ2-5 | . | TRBV2 | . | CASSANLRETQYF | TGTGCCAGCAGCGCAAACCTACGAGAGACCCAGTACTTC
TRBJ1-5 | TRBD1 | TRBV20-1 | few | CSARDRRTGRQPQHF | TGCAGTGCTAGAGATCGTCGGACAGGGCGTCAGCCCCAGCATTTT
TRBJ2-1 | TRBD2 | TRBV4-1 | . | CASSHLKRGVRGEQFF | TGCGCCAGCAGCCACCTTAAGCGGGGGGTCCGGGGTGAGCAGTTCTTC
TRBJ2-6 | TRBD1 | TRBV11-2 | few | CASSFKGAGLVGANVLTF | TGTGCCAGCAGCTTTAAGGGGGCCGGGTTGGTTGGGGCCAACGTCCTGACTTTC
TRBJ2-5 | . | TRBV5-1 | many | CASSFSVGETQYF | TGCGCCAGCAGCTTTTCCGTGGGAGAGACCCAGTACTTC
TRBJ1-1 | . | TRBV12-3/TRBV12-4 | many | CASSPRRNTEAFF | TGTGCCAGCAGTCCCCGACGGAACACTGAAGCTTTCTTT
TRBJ1-1 | TRBD1 | TRBV20-1 | few | CSARQQGADAFF | TGCAGTGCTAGACAACAGGGGGCCGACGCTTTCTTT
TRBJ1-2 | . | TRBV28 | . | CASSFGLSYGYTF | TGTGCCAGCAGTTTTGGACTTTCCTATGGCTACACCTTC
TRBJ1-2 | . | TRBV13 | . | CASRISGSGGYTF | TGTGCCAGCAGGATCAGCGGTTCCGGCGGCTACACCTTC
TRBJ2-7 | . | TRBV6-1 | few | CASSEEEGLGGQYF | TGTGCCAGCAGTGAAGAGGAAGGCCTCGGCGGGCAGTACTTC
TRBJ1-1 | TRBD1 | TRBV6-5 | . | CASYYYARQGHEAFF | TGTGCCAGCTATTACTACGCGAGACAGGGCCACGAAGCTTTCTTT
TRBJ2-1 | . | TRBV18 | few | CASSPRRDGEQFF | TGTGCCAGCTCACCACGCAGGGATGGTGAGCAGTTCTTC
TRBJ2-7 | . | TRBV6-2/TRBV6-3 | . | CASSYRLYEQYF | TGTGCCAGCAGTTACCGCCTCTACGAGCAGTACTTC
TRBJ2-1 | TRBD2 | TRBV25-1 | . | CASSGLAGGYNEQFF | TGTGCCAGCAGTGGACTAGCGGGAGGTTATAATGAGCAGTTCTTC
TRBJ1-2 | . | TRBV20-1 | few | CGSPNYGYTF | TGCGGATCGCCTAACTATGGCTACACCTTC
TRBJ1-2 | . | TRBV27 | few | CASSLRQGHGYTF | TGTGCCAGCAGTTTAAGGCAGGGCCATGGCTACACCTTC
TRBJ2-7 | . | TRBV7-6 | . | CASSLEETKQYF | TGTGCCAGCAGCTTAGAAGAGACGAAGCAGTACTTC
TRBJ2-3 | . | TRBV20-1 | few | CSDEGGTDTQYF | TGCAGTGACGAGGGGGGGACAGATACGCAGTATTTT
TRBJ1-5 | . | TRBV6-6 | . | CASSSQPGSGQHF | TGTGCCAGCAGTTCCCAGCCTGGGTCGGGCCAGCATTTT
TRBJ2-7 | . | TRBV5-1 | many | CASSSWPGNEQYF | TGCGCCAGCAGCTCTTGGCCTGGCAACGAGCAGTACTTC
TRBJ2-7 | . | TRBV29-1 | few | CSVEEGRASSYEQYF | TGCAGCGTTGAAGAGGGGCGGGCCAGCTCCTACGAGCAGTACTTC
TRBJ2-7 | . | TRBV16 | . | CASSIIVYSSSYEQYF | TGTGCCAGCAGCATAATTGTGTACAGTAGCTCCTACGAGCAGTACTTC
TRBJ2-5 | TRBD1 | TRBV7-9 | few | CASSPGQGAGETQYF | TGTGCCAGCAGCCCCGGACAGGGGGCGGGAGAGACCCAGTACTTC
TRBJ1-2 | . | TRBV5-1 | . | CASSSLVGHGYTF | TGCGCCAGCAGCTCCCTGGTAGGGCATGGCTACACCTTC
TRBJ2-3 | . | TRBV29-1 | many | CSVEGVDTQYF | TGCAGCGTTGAGGGGGTTGATACGCAGTATTTT
TRBJ2-3 | . | TRBV12-3/TRBV12-4 | . | CASSFQPVTDTQYF | TGTGCCAGCAGTTTCCAACCGGTCACAGATACGCAGTATTTT
TRBJ2-7 | . | TRBV20-1 | . | CSALQGLLSYEQYF | TGCAGTGCCCTGCAGGGACTGCTATCCTACGAGCAGTACTTC
TRBJ2-1 | . | TRBV5-1 | . | CASSSGIHEQFF | TGCGCCAGCAGCTCGGGGATCCATGAGCAGTTCTTC
TRBJ2-2 | . | TRBV5-1 | few | CASSPRADNTGELFF | TGCGCCAGCAGCCCAAGGGCAGATAACACCGGGGAGCTGTTTTTT
TRBJ2-5 | . | TRBV12-5 | . | CASGLAEGERSTQYF | TGTGCTAGTGGTTTGGCGGAGGGCGAGAGGTCGACCCAGTACTTC
TRBJ2-3 | TRBD2 | TRBV7-3 | few | CASSPTRTSPQRVQYF | TGTGCCAGCAGCCCCACCCGGACTAGCCCACAAAGGGTGCAGTATTTT